This paragraph reports one T cell receptor (beta chain). The antigen it recognizes is unknown. Base qualities are not provided; no much larger clone lies one nucleotide away. Using the deep immunoSEQ assay, multiplex PCR amplified TCR CDR3 regions from genomic DNA. For each cell subset, the extracted genomic DNA was distributed evenly across all wells of several immunoSEQ 96-well plates, and each plate served as one replicate. Each replicate PCR for sorted subsets received 200 ng genomic DNA, equal to 30,000 or so T cell genomes. Purified libraries were measured with a Qubit 3.0 fluorometer, size-checked on a Bioanalyzer 2100, and measured again with the KAPA Library Quantification kit. A separate single-read 150-cycle Illumina NextSeq 550 flow cell was used to sequence each immunoSEQ 96-well plate. Per the authors' processing: The immunoSEQ output contained only junctional sequences without quality scores, so filtering could not match that applied to full-length reads. Sequences were annotated with PyIR, a Python wrapper for IgBLAST v1.9, using IMGT germline references to assign V/J genes and CDR3. Reads with weak V/J assignments (E-value above 1e-6), missing CDR3, stop codons, out-of-frame junctions, or ambiguous translated residues were removed. V3J clonotypes were defined as sequences sharing the same inferred V gene, J gene, and CDR3 amino acid sequence. The percentage overlap between two repertoires was calculated by dividing the number of shared unique clonotypes by the size of the smaller repertoire. RTK rarefaction, the Chao1 estimator, and Recon v2.1 estimates of unobserved clonotypes were used to assess repertoire richness. Generation probabilities for all TCRbeta clonotypes obtained by the gDNA method from a handful of donors were computed using OLGA. Held by TCRdb, this immuneACCESS table contains in-frame sequences only and omits some clones. Under half of the omission traces to an unresolved V gene where checked; the cause of the rest is unknown. From that table come the V and J calls and clone size; the DNA was used to work out D and trimming. The sample table contains some 1 million clones; only one count was recorded for roughly 80% of them. The ten largest clones take up about 1.5% of the sample.

This specimen comes from a study of shared clonotypes between healthy human individuals (dated by TCRdb to 2020 to 2021). About the study as a whole: The cohort included three men and a couple of women between 18 and 49 years of age. For each donor, three plates each were used for CD4 naive and CD4 memory, two plates were used for CD8 naive, and one plate was used for CD8 memory. To estimate repertoire size and how much clonotype sharing occurs between individuals, the study deeply sequenced the blood TCR repertoires of several healthy adults. Different laboratories and diverse techniques were used to prepare libraries and sequence TCR repertoires, to increase sequencing depth and limit assay-specific biases. Leukapheresis yielded between about 0.9 and 10 billion PBMCs per donor.

Study-wide findings and limitations: When four donors were compared, the shared fraction of clonotypes was about 5.2% for naive CD4, around 4% for naive CD8, roughly 2.5% for memory CD4, and approximately 0.4% for memory CD8. Based on pairwise subsampling, the degree of clonotype sharing among donors was expected to be affected by sequencing depth. Naive subsets generally had larger estimated clonotype richness than memory subsets. Rarefaction of sorted-subset datasets indicated incomplete sequencing despite the large sequencing depth. Because the study included only a small number of donors, the genetic and exposure-history diversity represented was limited. Sampling was limited to blood, and TCR repertoires in tissue likely differ from TCR repertoires in blood. Clonotypes shared by all four sorted-subset donors showed higher generation probabilities than non-shared clonotypes.

CDR1 and CDR2 (SGHNT, YYREEE) derive from the germline V gene (reference sequence). Measured from the cysteine to the phenylalanine, the CDR3 is 14 residues long. The read is trimmed to its CDR3 DNA, 42 bases read in frame from base 1. Trimming removed 3 bases from V and 4 bases from J; the gene matches leave 6 bases unexplained. The donors were healthy, HIV-negative adults with no recently reported acute infections or vaccinations. Only Caucasian adults living in Nashville, Tennessee, USA were represented among the donors. CD4+ T cells were enriched by magnetic negative selection, after which naive cells were positively selected on CD45RA and the negative fraction was taken as the memory subset. Blood was collected by leukapheresis, and PBMCs were isolated by Ficoll-Histopaque density gradient centrifugation and then cryopreserved in liquid nitrogen vapor phase. Analytical flow cytometry was used to check the purity and quantity of each magnetically sorted T cell population. Genomic DNA was isolated from each sorted fraction and quantified by UV absorbance on a Nanodrop 2000c.

The receptor comes from a man aged 18 to 29 in good health. Source material: memory CD4+ T cells sorted from blood. The label giving this sample's cell subset or site can be read as: CD45RA-negative fraction. Recombination connected TRBV5-4 to TRBJ1-2, with 7 middle bases fitting TRBD1. The sequenced DNA is TGTGCCAGCAGCTCGGCACAGGGGATCTATGGCTACACCTTC. Its amino acids are CASSSAQGIYGYTF. The reference TRBV5-4 and TRBJ1-2 proteins fill in what lies around the CDR3, so the full variable domain reads ETGVTQSPTHLIKTRGQQVTLRCSSQSGHNTVSWYQQALGQGPQFIFQYYREEENGRGNFPPRFSGLQFPNYSSELNVNALELDDSALYLCASSSAQGIYGYTFGSGTRLTVV.